These 11 T cell receptor beta chains were sequenced from one sample in a study of PD-1 blockade in classical Hodgkin lymphoma. Data came from immunoSEQ multiplex PCR; TCRdb stores just in-frame clones and leaves some out. The sample carries tens of thousands of clones, over 90% recorded once. This sample's time point: newly diagnosed, previously untreated cHL patient sample. Sequencing was performed on peripheral blood mononuclear cells (PBMCs). These receptors were taken from a human donor with classical Hodgkin lymphoma.

This clone was counted once. The rearrangement joins TRBV6-5 to TRBJ1-5; no reliable D call. CDR1 MNHEY and CDR2 SVGAGI come from the germline V gene. CDR3 length: 14 amino acids. V was pared by 7 bases and J by 0 bases, with 10 bases between. The CDR3 region has the DNA TGTGCCAGCAACAGATTTGATAGCAATCAGCCCCAGCATTTT. Amino acid sequence: CASNRFDSNQPQHF.

This sequence joins TRBV5-6 and TRBJ2-7; D gene ambiguous. Germline CDR1 and CDR2: SGHDT and YYEEEE. V was clipped by 0 bases and J by 4 bases, with 8 bases between them. The CDR3 runs to 13 residues. CDR3: CASSLANSYEQYF. The CDR3 coding sequence is TGTGCCAGCAGCTTGGCAAACAGTTACGAGCAGTACTTC.

The sample holds one count of this clone. The chain carries TRBV10-3 and TRBJ1-1; no firm D call. V lost 4 bases and J 0 bases, leaving 9 bases between the germline ends. The germline gives CDR1 ENHRY, CDR2 SYGVKD. The CDR3 has 14 residues. CDR3 region: CAISVLEMNTEAFF. The DNA of the CDR3 is TGTGCCATCAGTGTTTTAGAAATGAACACTGAAGCTTTCTTT.

The chain recombines TRBV11-2 with TRBJ2-1, with D possibly being TRBD1 or TRBD2 (5 bases each). CDR3 length equals 16 residues. Germline V gives CDR1 SGHAT, CDR2 FQNNGV. The V gene lost 5 bases and the J gene lost 3 bases, with 17 bases spanning the gap. The CDR3 region has the DNA TGTGCCAGCAGCCCGATGTTGGGGGTGAGCTACAATGAGCAGTTCTTC. Translated, it gives CASSPMLGVSYNEQFF.

The genes are TRBV2 and TRBJ1-1, with unresolved D. Trimming removed 8 bases from V and 0 bases from J, with 10 bases in between. The CDR3 is 13 amino acids. CDR1 and CDR2 (germline): SNHLY, FYNNEI. CDR3 sequence reads: CASGPQLNTEAFF. CDR3 bases: TGTGCCAGCGGACCTCAGTTGAACACTGAAGCTTTCTTT.

This clone was found a few times. The gene calls are TRBV7-2 and TRBJ2-7, with 10 bases aligning to TRBD2. There are 16 residues in the CDR3. CDR1 and CDR2 (germline): SGHTA, FQGNSA. V trimming: 2 bases; J trimming: 6 bases; junction bases outside the gene matches: 10. The CDR3 sequence: CASSLTQREGRGEQYF. The CDR3 DNA is TGTGCCAGCAGCTTAACCCAGCGGGAGGGCCGCGGCGAGCAGTACTTC.

The chain combines TRBV7-2 with TRBJ1-1, with D hard to call. Germline CDR1 reads SGHTA; CDR2 reads FQGNSA. The CDR3 has 11 amino acids. V lost 1 base, J lost 11 bases, and 8 bases lay in between. CDR3 sequence: CASSLGFGAFF. DNA of the CDR3: TGTGCCAGCAGCTTAGGGTTTGGGGCTTTCTTT.

The chain's CDR3 is CASSGQGWAGTQYF. CDR3 sequence (DNA): TGTGCCAGCAGTGGGCAGGGCTGGGCAGGTACGCAGTATTTT. The chain carries TRBV6-5 and TRBJ2-3; D might be TRBD1 (5 bases). The CDR3 is 14 amino acids. CDR1 is MNHEY, CDR2 SVGAGI, per germline. V gave up 5 bases and J gave up 8 bases, with 17 bases separating them.

V gene TRBV19 combines with J gene TRBJ1-2; 7 nucleotides align to TRBD1. Germline values: CDR1 LNHDA, CDR2 SQIVND (reference sequence). The CDR3 length is 14 residues. V trimming: 5 bases; J trimming: 4 bases; junction bases outside the gene matches: 7. CDR3 sequence: CASSRATGTYGYTF. For the CDR3, the DNA is TGTGCCAGTAGTCGGGCGACAGGGACCTATGGCTACACCTTC.

This chain connects TRBV30 to TRBJ1-1; unclear D gene. Per the germline V gene, CDR1 is GTSNPN and CDR2 is SVGIG (reference sequence). The CDR3 has 13 amino acids. Trimming left V 2 bases short and J 4 bases short, with 11 bases between. Here the CDR3 DNA reads TGTGCCTGGAGTTATTCCGTAGGCACTGAAGCTTTCTTT. Translation gives CAWSYSVGTEAFF.

The chain joins TRBV5-4 to TRBJ2-5, with 12 bases fitting TRBD2. Germline CDR1 reads SGHNT; CDR2 reads YYREEE (reference sequence). The CDR3 spans 15 residues. V trimming: 3 bases; J trimming: 5 bases; junction bases outside the gene matches: 5. CDR3: CASSSSTSGGETQYF. CDR3 nucleotide sequence: TGTGCCAGCAGCTCCTCGACTAGCGGGGGCGAGACCCAGTACTTC.